This T cell receptor (beta chain) emerged from a study of blood T cells in healthy people across ages. Study background: Capture via template switching afforded approximately one barcoded beta molecule per two T cells.

This clonotype was recorded many times. Trimming left V 3 bases short and J 9 bases short, with 15 bases between. Germline CDR1 and CDR2: ENHRY and SYGVKD. CDR3 size: 14 residues. Primed by a sample-barcoded 5' primer and a J-beta primer mix, a second PCR proceeded for roughly 6 to 12 cycles. TCRdb ran MiXCR on the 5' RACE reads and lists one entry per CDR3 protein. This table has fewer than 2,000,000 distinct CDR3 sequences, about 35% appearing once. Sample: blood. The rearrangement joins TRBV10-3 to TRBJ2-1; a possible D gene is TRBD1 (6 bases). The TCR was taken from a woman aged 25 to 39 in good health. The CDR3: CAISDPDRSAEQFF. CDR3 nucleotides: TGTGCCATCAGTGACCCTGACAGGTCGGCTGAGCAGTTCTTC.